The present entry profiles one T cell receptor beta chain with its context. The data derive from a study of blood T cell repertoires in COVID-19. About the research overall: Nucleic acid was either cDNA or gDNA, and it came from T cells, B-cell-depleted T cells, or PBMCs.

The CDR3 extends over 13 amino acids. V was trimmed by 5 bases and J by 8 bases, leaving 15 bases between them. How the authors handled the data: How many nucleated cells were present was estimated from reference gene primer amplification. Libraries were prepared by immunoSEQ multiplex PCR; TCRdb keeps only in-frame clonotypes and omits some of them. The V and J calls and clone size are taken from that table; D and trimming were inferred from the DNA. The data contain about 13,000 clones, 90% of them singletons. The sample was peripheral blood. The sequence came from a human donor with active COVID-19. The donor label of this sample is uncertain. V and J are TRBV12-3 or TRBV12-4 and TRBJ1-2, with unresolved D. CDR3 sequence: CASSPIRTGGYTF. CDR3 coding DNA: TGTGCCAGCAGTCCAATCAGGACTGGGGGCTACACCTTC.